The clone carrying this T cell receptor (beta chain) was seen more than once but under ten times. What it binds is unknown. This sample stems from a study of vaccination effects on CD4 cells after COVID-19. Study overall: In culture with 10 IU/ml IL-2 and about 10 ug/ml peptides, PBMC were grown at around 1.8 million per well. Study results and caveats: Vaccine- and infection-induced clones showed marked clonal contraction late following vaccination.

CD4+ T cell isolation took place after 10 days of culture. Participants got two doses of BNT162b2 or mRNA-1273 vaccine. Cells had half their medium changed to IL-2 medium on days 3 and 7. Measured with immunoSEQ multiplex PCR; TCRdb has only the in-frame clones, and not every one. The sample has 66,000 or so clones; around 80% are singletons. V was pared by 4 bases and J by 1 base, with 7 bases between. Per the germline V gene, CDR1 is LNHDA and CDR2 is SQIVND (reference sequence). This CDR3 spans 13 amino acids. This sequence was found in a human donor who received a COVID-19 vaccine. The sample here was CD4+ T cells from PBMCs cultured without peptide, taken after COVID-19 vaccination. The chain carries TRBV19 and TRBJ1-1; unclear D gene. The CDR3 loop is CASSRGRNTEAFF. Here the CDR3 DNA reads TGTGCCAGTAGTAGAGGACGGAACACTGAAGCTTTCTTT. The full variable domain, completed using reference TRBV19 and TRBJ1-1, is DGGITQSPKYLFRKEGQNVTLSCEQNLNHDAMYWYRQDPGQGLRLIYYSQIVNDFQKGDIAEGYSVSREKKESFPLTVTSAQKNPTAFYLCASSRGRNTEAFFGQGTRLTVV.